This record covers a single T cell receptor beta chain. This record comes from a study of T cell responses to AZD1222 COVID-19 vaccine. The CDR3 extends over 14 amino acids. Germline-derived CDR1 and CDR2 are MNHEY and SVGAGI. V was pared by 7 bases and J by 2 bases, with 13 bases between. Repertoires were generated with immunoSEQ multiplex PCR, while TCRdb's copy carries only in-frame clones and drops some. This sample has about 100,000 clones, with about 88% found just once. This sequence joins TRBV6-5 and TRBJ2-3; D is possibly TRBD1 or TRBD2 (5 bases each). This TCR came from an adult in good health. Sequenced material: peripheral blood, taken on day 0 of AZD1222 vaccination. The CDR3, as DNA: TGTGCCAGCACCCCGGGACCGATCACAGATACGCAGTATTTT. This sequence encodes CASTPGPITDTQYF.